These 21 T cell receptor beta chains share one sample of origin, sequenced in a study of T cell therapy after organ transplantation. Their cognate antigens are unknown. Libraries were prepared by immunoSEQ multiplex PCR; TCRdb keeps only in-frame clonotypes and omits some of them. Of some 47,000 clones in the sample, 85% to 95% are singletons; the top ten hold about 3.1%. This material consisted of CD8+ T cells from blood, taken before autologous CMV-specific T cell therapy. All receptors derive from a human patient who had received a solid organ transplant and had CMV disease.

The chain couples TRBV30 to TRBJ2-5; 9 nucleotides align to TRBD2. This CDR3 contains 15 residues. The J segment lost 5 bases and the V segment lost 3 bases, leaving 10 bases of the junction unmatched. The V gene's germline CDR1 is GTSNPN and CDR2 SVGIG (reference sequence). For the CDR3, the DNA is TGTGCCTGGAGGTGGGGGCGGGGGGGCCGGGAGACCCAGTACTTC. Translated: CAWRWGRGGRETQYF.

The count of this clone is one. The J gene is TRBJ2-1, the V gene TRBV4-3; D is ambiguous. From germline, CDR1 is LGHNA and CDR2 YSLEER. The CDR3 sequence is 15 residues long. The ends were cut back, 1 base at V and 3 bases at J, with 10 bases in the middle. This CDR3 reads CASSQGIFSYNEQFF. CDR3 DNA: TGCGCCAGCAGCCAAGGGATCTTCAGCTACAATGAGCAGTTCTTC.

The chain couples TRBV27 to TRBJ2-2; 12 bases map to TRBD2. The CDR3 is 18 amino acids. Germline assignment: CDR1 MNHEY and CDR2 SMNVEV (reference sequence). The J segment lost 1 base and the V segment lost 3 bases, leaving 6 bases of the junction unmatched. CDR3 protein: CASSFRPGLAGNTGELFF. CDR3 coding DNA: TGTGCCAGCAGTTTCCGGCCGGGACTAGCGGGGAACACCGGGGAGCTGTTTTTT.

The rearrangement links TRBV30 to TRBJ2-7, with TRBD2 matching 8 bases. There are 13 residues in the CDR3. Germline assignment: CDR1 GTSNPN and CDR2 SVGIG (reference sequence). The V segment lost 1 base and the J segment 5 bases; nucleotides outside the gene matches: 4. CDR3: CAWSAGTRDEQYF. As DNA, the CDR3 is TGTGCCTGGAGTGCCGGGACTAGGGACGAGCAGTACTTC.

V is TRBV28 and J is TRBJ1-2; TRBD1 matches at 8 bases. The CDR3 contains 17 residues. Germline loops: CDR1 MDHEN, CDR2 SYDVKM. V lost 4 bases and J lost 4; bases outside the gene matches: 14. CDR3 coding DNA: TGTGCCAGCAGTTCGGTTTCCGGACAGGGAAGACGCTATGGCTACACCTTC. Its translation: CASSSVSGQGRRYGYTF.

The genes are TRBV7-6 and TRBJ2-5; 11 bases are shared with TRBD2. Germline loops: CDR1 SGHVS, CDR2 FNYEAQ. The CDR3 loop spans 17 amino acids. Trimming took 5 bases from V and 5 from J; bases not matched to a gene: 13. The CDR3 DNA reads TGTGCCAGCAGCCTAATAAATAGCGGGAGGGCCCAGGAGACCCAGTACTTC. Translated, it gives CASSLINSGRAQETQYF.

The rearrangement uses TRBV15 and TRBJ1-2, with D perhaps matching TRBD1 (6 bases). V was cut by 1 base and J by 4 bases, with 13 bases left in between. The germline gives CDR1 LNHNV, CDR2 YYDKDF (reference sequence). CDR3 length: 15 residues. CDR3 in amino acids: CATSRGGQGTYGYTF. The CDR3 DNA reads TGTGCCACCAGCAGAGGGGGTCAGGGGACCTATGGCTACACCTTC.

This rearrangement joins TRBV2 to TRBJ2-7; D remains unclear. V lost 3 bases, J lost 7 bases, and 7 bases lay in between. The CDR3 runs 11 residues. Germline lookup yields CDR1 SNHLY and CDR2 FYNNEI. The CDR3: CASSDNQEQYF. The CDR3 nucleotides are TGTGCCAGCAGTGACAACCAGGAGCAGTACTTC.

This chain links TRBV27 with TRBJ2-1; maybe TRBD2 (7 bases). Trimming left V 2 bases short and J 3 bases short, with 14 bases between. CDR3 length equals 16 residues. Germline V gene data show CDR1 as MNHEY and CDR2 as SMNVEV (reference sequence). The CDR3 protein is CASSLEGGPRYNEQFF. The DNA for the CDR3 is TGTGCCAGCAGTTTAGAGGGGGGGCCCCGCTACAATGAGCAGTTCTTC.

The chain has TRBV7-9 and TRBJ1-2; 10 positions match TRBD1. Trimming cost V 4 bases and J 2 bases; bases outside gene matches: 10. Germline CDR1 is SEHNR and CDR2 is FQNEAQ (reference sequence). This CDR3 contains 17 residues. The CDR3 protein is CASSSLPDRGRNYGYTF. The CDR3 nucleotides are TGTGCCAGCAGCTCGTTACCTGACAGGGGGCGCAACTATGGCTACACCTTC.

The rearrangement joins TRBV2 to TRBJ2-5; tentative D call: TRBD2 (6 bases). This CDR3 is 12 amino acids long. The ends were cut back, 10 bases at V and 5 bases at J, with 14 bases in the middle. CDR1 and CDR2 (germline): SNHLY, FYNNEI. The CDR3, as DNA: TGTGCCACCCAGGACTATTTTGAGACCCAGTACTTC. It encodes CATQDYFETQYF.

V gene TRBV11-2 combines with J gene TRBJ2-2, with D possibly TRBD2 on 6 matching bases. In germline, CDR1 is SGHAT, CDR2 FQNNGV. This CDR3 has 14 amino acids. The V gene lost 1 base and the J gene lost 4 bases, with 7 bases spanning the gap. The CDR3 DNA sequence: TGTGCCAGCAGCTTAGTCGGGGGCACCGGGGAGCTGTTTTTT. It is translated as CASSLVGGTGELFF.

This chain links TRBV7-9 with TRBJ2-3; 8 positions agree with TRBD2. Per germline, CDR1 SEHNR and CDR2 FQNEAQ (reference sequence). Trimming took 7 bases from V and 0 from J; bases not matched to a gene: 6. There are 15 residues in the CDR3. The chain's CDR3 is CASITSGVSTDTQYF. Here the CDR3 DNA reads TGTGCCAGCATCACTAGCGGCGTTAGCACAGATACGCAGTATTTT.

This chain connects TRBV14 to TRBJ2-3; D is unclear. The CDR3 is 17 amino acids. V was pared by 0 bases and J by 2 bases, with 15 bases between. Looked up from germline, CDR1 is SGHDN and CDR2 is FVKESK. CDR3 DNA: TGTGCCAGCAGCCAAGATTGGGCTTCCAGTAACACAGATACGCAGTATTTT. This codes for CASSQDWASSNTDTQYF.

This chain joins TRBV7-2 and TRBJ2-1, with 12 bases fitting TRBD2. Per the germline V gene, CDR1 is SGHTA and CDR2 is FQGNSA. The trim removed 5 bases at V and 3 bases at J, leaving 8 bases unmatched. The CDR3 runs to 17 residues. The CDR3 protein is CASSPGLAGNVYNEQFF. The DNA for the CDR3 is TGTGCCAGCAGCCCTGGACTAGCGGGAAACGTCTACAATGAGCAGTTCTTC.

The chain recombines TRBV10-3 with TRBJ2-1; 8 bases agree with TRBD2. In germline, CDR1 is ENHRY, CDR2 SYGVKD. This CDR3 region has 17 residues. The ends lost 3 bases at V and 0 bases at J; junction bases unmatched: 7. CDR3 sequence: CAISEPHSGVSYNEQFF. CDR3 in DNA: TGTGCCATCAGTGAACCCCATAGCGGGGTCTCCTACAATGAGCAGTTCTTC.

The V and J genes are TRBV15 and TRBJ2-1, with D tentatively TRBD1 (6 bases). The CDR3 spans 14 residues. Germline V gives CDR1 LNHNV, CDR2 YYDKDF (reference sequence). The V gene lost 5 bases and the J gene lost 2 bases, with 10 bases spanning the gap. CDR3 nucleotides: TGTGCCACCAGCCCTTGGGACACCTACAATGAGCAGTTCTTC. It yields the protein CATSPWDTYNEQFF.

This rearrangement joins TRBV13 to TRBJ1-4, with TRBD1 matching over 10 bases. With 5 bases clipped from V and 3 bases from J, the junction kept 3 bases outside the gene matches. Germline values: CDR1 PRHDT, CDR2 FYEKMQ (reference sequence). The CDR3 contains 15 residues. CDR3 in DNA: TGTGCCAGCAGCACGACAGGGGGCGCTAATGAAAAACTGTTTTTT. Encoded protein: CASSTTGGANEKLFF.

This clone was detected only a few times. The gene calls are TRBV30 and TRBJ1-4; D call uncertain. Trimming took 2 bases from V and 8 from J, leaving 9 bases between them. CDR1 and CDR2 (germline): GTSNPN, SVGIG (reference sequence). This CDR3 has 12 amino acids. CDR3 DNA: TGTGCCTGGAGTATCGTGGGGGAAAAACTGTTTTTT. Its protein product is CAWSIVGEKLFF.

The rearrangement joins TRBV5-5 to TRBJ1-2; 7 nucleotides agree with TRBD1. The trim removed 1 base at V and 7 bases at J, leaving 7 bases unmatched. Germline assignment: CDR1 SGHKS and CDR2 YYEKEE (reference sequence). The CDR3 is 14 residues long. CDR3 bases: TGTGCCAGCAGCTTGTATGAGGGGGCAGGTGGCTACACCTTC. Protein: CASSLYEGAGGYTF.

J is TRBJ1-5 and V is TRBV15; D perhaps matches TRBD1 (5 bases). The CDR3 spans 15 residues. Germline-derived CDR1 and CDR2 are LNHNV and YYDKDF (reference sequence). The V end was cut by 0 bases, the J end by 2 bases, with 8 bases between. The CDR3 DNA reads as TGTGCCACCAGCAGAGACGACAGAGGCAATCAGCCCCAGCATTTT. The encoded protein is CATSRDDRGNQPQHF.